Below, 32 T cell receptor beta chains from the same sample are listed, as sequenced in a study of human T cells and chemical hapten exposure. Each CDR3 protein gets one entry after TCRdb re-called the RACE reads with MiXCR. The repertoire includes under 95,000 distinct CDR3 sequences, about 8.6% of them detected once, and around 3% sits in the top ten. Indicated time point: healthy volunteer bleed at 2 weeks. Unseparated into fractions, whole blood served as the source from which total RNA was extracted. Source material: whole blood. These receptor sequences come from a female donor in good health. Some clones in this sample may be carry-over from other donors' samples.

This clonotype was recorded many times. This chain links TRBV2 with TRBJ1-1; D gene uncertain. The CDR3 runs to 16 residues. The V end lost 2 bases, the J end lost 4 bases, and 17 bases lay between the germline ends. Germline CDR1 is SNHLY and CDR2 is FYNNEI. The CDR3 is CASSEWGGVIGTEAFF. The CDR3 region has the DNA TGTGCCAGCAGTGAATGGGGTGGGGTAATTGGCACTGAAGCTTTCTTT.

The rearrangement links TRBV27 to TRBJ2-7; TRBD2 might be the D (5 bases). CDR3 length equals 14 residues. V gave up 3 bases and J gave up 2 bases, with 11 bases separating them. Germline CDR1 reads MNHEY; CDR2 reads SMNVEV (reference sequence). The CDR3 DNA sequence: TGTGCCAGCAGTTTCCGGGAAAGAACCTACGAGCAGTACTTC. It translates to CASSFRERTYEQYF.

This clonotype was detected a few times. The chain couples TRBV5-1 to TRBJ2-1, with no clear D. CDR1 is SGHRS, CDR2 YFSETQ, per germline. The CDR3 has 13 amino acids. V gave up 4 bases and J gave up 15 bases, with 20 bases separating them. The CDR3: CASSLGGGFGWFF. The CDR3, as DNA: TGCGCCAGCAGCCTCGGCGGTGGCTTTGGGTGGTTCTTC.

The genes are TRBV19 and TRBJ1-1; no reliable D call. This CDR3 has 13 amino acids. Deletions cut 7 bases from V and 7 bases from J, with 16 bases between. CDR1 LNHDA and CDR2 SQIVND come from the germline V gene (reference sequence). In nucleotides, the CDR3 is TGTGCCAGTATCCCGAACAGTAGAAATGAAGCTTTCTTT. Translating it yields CASIPNSRNEAFF.

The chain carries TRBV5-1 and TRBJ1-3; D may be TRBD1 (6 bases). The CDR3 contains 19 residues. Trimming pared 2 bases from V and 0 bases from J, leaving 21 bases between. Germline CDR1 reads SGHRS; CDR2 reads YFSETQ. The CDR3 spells CASSLIPGQGPFSGNTIYF. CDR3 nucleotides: TGCGCCAGCAGCTTAATACCAGGTCAGGGGCCCTTCTCTGGAAACACCATATATTTT.

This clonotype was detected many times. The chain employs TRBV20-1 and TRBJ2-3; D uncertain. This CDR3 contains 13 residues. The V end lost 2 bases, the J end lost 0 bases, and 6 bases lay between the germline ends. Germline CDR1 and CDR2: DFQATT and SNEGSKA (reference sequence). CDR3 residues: CSARRPSTDTQYF. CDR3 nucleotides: TGCAGTGCTAGAAGACCTAGCACAGATACGCAGTATTTT.

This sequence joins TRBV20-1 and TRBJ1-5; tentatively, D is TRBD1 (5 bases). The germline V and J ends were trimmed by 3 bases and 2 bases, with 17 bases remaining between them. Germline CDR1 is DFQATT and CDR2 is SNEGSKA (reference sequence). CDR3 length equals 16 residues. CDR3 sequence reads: CSASSRERVGNQPQHF. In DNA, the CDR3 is TGCAGTGCTAGCTCCAGGGAACGTGTTGGCAATCAGCCCCAGCATTTT.

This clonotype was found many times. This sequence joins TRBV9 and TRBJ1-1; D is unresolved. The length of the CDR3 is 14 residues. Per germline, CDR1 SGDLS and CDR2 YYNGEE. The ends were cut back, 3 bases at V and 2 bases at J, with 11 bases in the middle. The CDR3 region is CASSGLSSNTEAFF. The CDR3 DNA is TGTGCCAGCAGCGGTCTGAGTTCCAACACTGAAGCTTTCTTT.

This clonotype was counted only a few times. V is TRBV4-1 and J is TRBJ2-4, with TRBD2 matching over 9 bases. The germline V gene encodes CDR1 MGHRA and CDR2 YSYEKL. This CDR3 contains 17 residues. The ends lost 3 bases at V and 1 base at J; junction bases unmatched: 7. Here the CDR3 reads CASSHLPGLAAKNIQYF. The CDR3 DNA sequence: TGCGCCAGCAGCCACCTCCCCGGACTAGCGGCCAAAAACATTCAGTACTTC.

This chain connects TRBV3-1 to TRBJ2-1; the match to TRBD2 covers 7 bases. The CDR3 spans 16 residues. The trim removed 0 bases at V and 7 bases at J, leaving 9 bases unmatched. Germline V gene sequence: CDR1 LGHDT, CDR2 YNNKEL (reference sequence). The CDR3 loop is CASSQDPASGWNEQFF. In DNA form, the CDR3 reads TGTGCCAGCAGCCAAGATCCGGCTAGCGGTTGGAATGAGCAGTTCTTC.

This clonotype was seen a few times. The CDR3: CASSERDRAATEAFF. CDR3 bases: TGTGCCAGCAGTGAGAGGGACAGGGCAGCCACTGAAGCTTTCTTT. The genes are TRBV6-1 and TRBJ1-1; 9 bases fit TRBD1. Looked up from germline, CDR1 is MNHNS and CDR2 is SASEGT. The CDR3 extends over 15 amino acids. Germline trimming cut 3 bases from V and 4 bases from J; bases unmatched to any gene: 6.

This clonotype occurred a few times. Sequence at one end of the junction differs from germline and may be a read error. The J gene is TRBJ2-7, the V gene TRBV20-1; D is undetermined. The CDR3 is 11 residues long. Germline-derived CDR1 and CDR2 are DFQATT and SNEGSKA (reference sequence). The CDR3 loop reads CSADVSDEQYF. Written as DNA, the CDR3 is TGCAGTGCTGACGTCTCCGACGAGCAGTACTTC.

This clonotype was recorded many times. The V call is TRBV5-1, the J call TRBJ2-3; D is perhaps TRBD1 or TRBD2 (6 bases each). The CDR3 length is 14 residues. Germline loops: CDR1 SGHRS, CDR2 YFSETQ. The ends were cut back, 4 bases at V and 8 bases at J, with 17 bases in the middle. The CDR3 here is CASSPEGVQVTQYF. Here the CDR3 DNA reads TGCGCCAGCAGCCCGGAGGGGGTTCAGGTTACGCAGTATTTT.

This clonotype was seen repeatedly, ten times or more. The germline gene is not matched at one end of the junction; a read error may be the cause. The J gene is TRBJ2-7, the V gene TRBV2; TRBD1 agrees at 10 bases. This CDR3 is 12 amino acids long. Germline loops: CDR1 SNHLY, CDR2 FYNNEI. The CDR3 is CASSAGTGAIFF. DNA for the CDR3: TGTGCCAGCAGTGCCGGGACAGGGGCCATCTTCTTC.

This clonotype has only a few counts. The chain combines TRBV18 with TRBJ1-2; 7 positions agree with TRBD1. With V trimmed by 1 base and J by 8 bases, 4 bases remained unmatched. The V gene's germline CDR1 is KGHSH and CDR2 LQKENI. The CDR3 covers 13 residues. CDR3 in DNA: TGTGCCAGCTCACCACGACAGGGAGAGGGCTACACCTTC. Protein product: CASSPRQGEGYTF.

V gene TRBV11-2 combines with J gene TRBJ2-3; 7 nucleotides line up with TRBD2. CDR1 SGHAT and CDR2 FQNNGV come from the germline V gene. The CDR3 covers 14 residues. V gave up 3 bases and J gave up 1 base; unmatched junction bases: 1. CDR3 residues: CASSFTSGTDTQYF. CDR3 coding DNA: TGTGCCAGCAGCTTTACTAGCGGCACAGATACGCAGTATTTT.

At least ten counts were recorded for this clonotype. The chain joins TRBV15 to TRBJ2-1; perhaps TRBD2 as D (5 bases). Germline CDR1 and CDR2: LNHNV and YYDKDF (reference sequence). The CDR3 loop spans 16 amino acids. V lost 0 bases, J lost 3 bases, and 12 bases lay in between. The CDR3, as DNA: TGTGCCACCAGCAGAGATGGGAGATTGGGCTACAATGAGCAGTTCTTC. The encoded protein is CATSRDGRLGYNEQFF.

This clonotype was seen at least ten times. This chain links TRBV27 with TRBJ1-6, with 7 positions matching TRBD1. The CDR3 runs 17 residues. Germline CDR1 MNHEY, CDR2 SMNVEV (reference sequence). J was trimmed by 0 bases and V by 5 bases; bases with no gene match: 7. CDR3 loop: CASSLGQDSSYNSPLHF. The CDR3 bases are TGTGCCAGCAGTCTCGGACAGGATAGCTCCTATAATTCACCCCTCCACTTT.

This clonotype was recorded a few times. CDR3 nucleotide sequence: TGTGCCAGCTCACCAGAGGGTGGTGAGCAGTTCTTC. Protein product: CASSPEGGEQFF. The chain carries TRBV18 and TRBJ2-1; TRBD2 is a possible D gene (5 bases). V dropped 2 bases and J dropped 9 bases, with 8 bases sitting between them. The CDR3 spans 12 residues. CDR1 is KGHSH and CDR2 is LQKENI in the germline V gene.

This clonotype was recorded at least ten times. The DNA of the CDR3 is TGCGCCAGCAGCTTGGCGCCCAGTCCACTGTCCTACAATGAGCAGTTCTTC. The encoded protein is CASSLAPSPLSYNEQFF. The chain joins TRBV5-1 to TRBJ2-1; D is ambiguous. V shed 0 bases and J shed 1 base, with 14 bases lying between them. The CDR3 has 17 amino acids. Germline lookup yields CDR1 SGHRS and CDR2 YFSETQ. The entire variable domain, with the rest obtained from reference TRBV5-1 and TRBJ2-1, is as follows: KAGVTQTPRYLIKTRGQQVTLSCSPISGHRSVSWYQQTPGQGLQFLFEYFSETQRNKGNFPGRFSGRQFSNSRSEMNVSTLELGDSALYLCASSLAPSPLSYNEQFFGPGTRLTVL.

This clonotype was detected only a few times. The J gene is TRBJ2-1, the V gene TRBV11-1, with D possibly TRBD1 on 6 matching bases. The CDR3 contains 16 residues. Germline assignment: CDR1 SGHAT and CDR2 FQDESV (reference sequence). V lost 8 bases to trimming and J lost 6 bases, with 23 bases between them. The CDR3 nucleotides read TGTGCCAGCGGGGGACCTAGGCTGGGGGCGCGCAATGAGCAGTTCTTC. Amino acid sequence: CASGGPRLGARNEQFF.

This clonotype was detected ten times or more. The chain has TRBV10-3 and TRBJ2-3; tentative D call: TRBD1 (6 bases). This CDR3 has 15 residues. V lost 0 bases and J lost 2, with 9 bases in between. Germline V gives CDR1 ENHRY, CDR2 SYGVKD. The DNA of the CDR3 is TGTGCCATCAGTGAGTCGGGACACCACACAGATACGCAGTATTTT. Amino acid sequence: CAISESGHHTDTQYF.

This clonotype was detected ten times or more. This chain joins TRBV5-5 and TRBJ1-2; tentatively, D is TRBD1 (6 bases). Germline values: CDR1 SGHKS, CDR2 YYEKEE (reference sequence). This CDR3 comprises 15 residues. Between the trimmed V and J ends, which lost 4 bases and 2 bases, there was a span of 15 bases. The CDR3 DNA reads TGTGCCAGCAGCCGGGACGGACAGACAAACTATGGCTACACCTTC. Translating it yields CASSRDGQTNYGYTF.

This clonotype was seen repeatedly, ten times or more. The CDR3 DNA follows: TGTGCCAGCAGCTCGCCTGGTCGTCGAGCTCGCGACGAGCAGTACTTC. The encoded protein is CASSSPGRRARDEQYF. This sequence joins TRBV7-2 and TRBJ2-7; D uncertain. The germline gives CDR1 SGHTA, CDR2 FQGNSA. Trimming left V 4 bases short and J 5 bases short, with 21 bases between. The CDR3 length is 16 residues.

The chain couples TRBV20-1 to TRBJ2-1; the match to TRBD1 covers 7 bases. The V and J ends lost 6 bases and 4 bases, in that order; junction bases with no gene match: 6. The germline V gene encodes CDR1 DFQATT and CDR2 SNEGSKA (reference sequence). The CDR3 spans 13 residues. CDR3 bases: TGCAGTGCGACGGGACAGAATTACAATGAGCAGTTCTTC. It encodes CSATGQNYNEQFF.

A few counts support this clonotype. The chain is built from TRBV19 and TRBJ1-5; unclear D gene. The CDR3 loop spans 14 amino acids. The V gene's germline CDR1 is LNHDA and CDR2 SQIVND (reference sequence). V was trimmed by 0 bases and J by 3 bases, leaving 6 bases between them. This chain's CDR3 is CASSIEVNNQPQHF. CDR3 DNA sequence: TGTGCCAGTAGTATAGAGGTTAACAATCAGCCCCAGCATTTT.

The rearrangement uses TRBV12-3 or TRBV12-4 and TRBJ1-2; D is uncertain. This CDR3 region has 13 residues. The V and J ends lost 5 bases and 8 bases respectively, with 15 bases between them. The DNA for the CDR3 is TGTGCCAGCAGTGATTACAGATCCAGCGGCTACACCTTC. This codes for CASSDYRSSGYTF.

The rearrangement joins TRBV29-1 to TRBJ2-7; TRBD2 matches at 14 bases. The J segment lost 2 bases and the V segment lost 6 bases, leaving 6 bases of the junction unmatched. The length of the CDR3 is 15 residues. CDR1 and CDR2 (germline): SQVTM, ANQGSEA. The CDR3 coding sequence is TGCAGCGTCGTCGGACTAGCGGGAGGCCCCTACGAGCAGTACTTC. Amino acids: CSVVGLAGGPYEQYF.

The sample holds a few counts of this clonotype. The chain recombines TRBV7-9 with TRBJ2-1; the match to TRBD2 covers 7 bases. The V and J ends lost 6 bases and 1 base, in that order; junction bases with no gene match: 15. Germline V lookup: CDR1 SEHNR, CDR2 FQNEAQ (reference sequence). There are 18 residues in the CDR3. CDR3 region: CASSILLVFGRSYNEQFF. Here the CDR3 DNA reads TGTGCCAGCAGTATTCTCCTGGTGTTCGGGAGGTCCTACAATGAGCAGTTCTTC.

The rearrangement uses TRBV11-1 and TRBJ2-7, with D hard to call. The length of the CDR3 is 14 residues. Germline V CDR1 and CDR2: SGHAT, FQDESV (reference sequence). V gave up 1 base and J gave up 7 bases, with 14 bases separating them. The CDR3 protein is CASSLGAFLREQYF. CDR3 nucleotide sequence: TGTGCCAGCAGCTTAGGTGCGTTTCTACGAGAGCAGTACTTC.

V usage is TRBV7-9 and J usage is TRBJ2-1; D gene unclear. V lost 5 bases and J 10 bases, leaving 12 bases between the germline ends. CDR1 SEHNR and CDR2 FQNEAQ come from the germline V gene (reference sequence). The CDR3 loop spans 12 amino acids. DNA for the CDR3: TGTGCCAGCAGCCTTTCCATCGAGGAGCAGTTCTTC. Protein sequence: CASSLSIEEQFF.

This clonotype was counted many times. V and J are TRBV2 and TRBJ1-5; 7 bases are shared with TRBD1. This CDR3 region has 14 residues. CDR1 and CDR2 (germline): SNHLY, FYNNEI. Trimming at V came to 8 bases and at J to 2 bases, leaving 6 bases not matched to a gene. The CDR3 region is CASQGEAGNQPQHF. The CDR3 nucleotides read TGTGCCAGCCAGGGGGAGGCGGGCAATCAGCCCCAGCATTTT.